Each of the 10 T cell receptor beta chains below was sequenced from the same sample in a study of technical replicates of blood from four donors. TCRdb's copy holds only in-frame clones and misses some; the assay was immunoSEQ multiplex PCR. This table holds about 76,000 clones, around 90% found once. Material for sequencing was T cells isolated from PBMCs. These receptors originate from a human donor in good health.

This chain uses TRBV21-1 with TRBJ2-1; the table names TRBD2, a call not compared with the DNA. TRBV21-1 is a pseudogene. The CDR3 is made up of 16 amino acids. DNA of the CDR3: TGTGCCAGCAGCAATGGCGCTAGCGGGAGGTTAAATGAGCAGTTCTTC. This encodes CASSNGASGRLNEQFF.

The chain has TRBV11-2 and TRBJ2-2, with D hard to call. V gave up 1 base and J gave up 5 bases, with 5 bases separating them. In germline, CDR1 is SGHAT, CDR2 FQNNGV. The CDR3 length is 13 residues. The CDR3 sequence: CASSLVGTGELFF. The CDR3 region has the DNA TGTGCCAGCAGCTTAGTCGGGACCGGGGAGCTGTTTTTT.

The CDR3 region is CASSPRQGDGYTF. The CDR3 nucleotides read TGTGCCAGCTCACCACGACAGGGAGATGGCTACACCTTC. This rearrangement joins TRBV18 to TRBJ1-2; 7 bases map to TRBD1. Germline CDR1 is KGHSH and CDR2 is LQKENI. The J segment lost 6 bases and the V segment lost 1 base, leaving 2 bases of the junction unmatched. The CDR3 is 13 residues long.

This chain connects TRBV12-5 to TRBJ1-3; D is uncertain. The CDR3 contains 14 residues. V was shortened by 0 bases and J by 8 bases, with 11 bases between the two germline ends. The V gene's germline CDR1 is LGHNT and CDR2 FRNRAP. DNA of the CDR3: TGTGCTAGTGGTTTGGTACGGGGTGGGGACACCATATATTTT. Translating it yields CASGLVRGGDTIYF.

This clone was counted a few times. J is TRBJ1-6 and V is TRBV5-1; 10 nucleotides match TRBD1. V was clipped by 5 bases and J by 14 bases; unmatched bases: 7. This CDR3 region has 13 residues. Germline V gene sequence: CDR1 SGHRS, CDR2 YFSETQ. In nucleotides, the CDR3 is TGCGCCAGCAGGCCCAGACAGGGGGCGTCCCTCCACTTT. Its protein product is CASRPRQGASLHF.

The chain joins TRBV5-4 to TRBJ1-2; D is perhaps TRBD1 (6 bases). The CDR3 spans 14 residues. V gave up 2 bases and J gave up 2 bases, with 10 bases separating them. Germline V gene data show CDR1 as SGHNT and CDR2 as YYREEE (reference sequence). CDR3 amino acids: CASSFGGPNYGYTF. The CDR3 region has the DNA TGTGCCAGCAGCTTCGGGGGGCCGAACTATGGCTACACCTTC. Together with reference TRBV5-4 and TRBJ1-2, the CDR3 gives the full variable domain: ETGVTQSPTHLIKTRGQQVTLRCSSQSGHNTVSWYQQALGQGPQFIFQYYREEENGRGNFPPRFSGLQFPNYSSELNVNALELDDSALYLCASSFGGPNYGYTFGSGTRLTVV.

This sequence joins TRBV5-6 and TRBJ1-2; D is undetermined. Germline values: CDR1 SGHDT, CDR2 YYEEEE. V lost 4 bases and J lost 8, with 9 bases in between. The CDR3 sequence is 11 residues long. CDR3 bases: TGTGCCAGCAGCGAGGGATTCGGCTACACCTTC. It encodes CASSEGFGYTF.

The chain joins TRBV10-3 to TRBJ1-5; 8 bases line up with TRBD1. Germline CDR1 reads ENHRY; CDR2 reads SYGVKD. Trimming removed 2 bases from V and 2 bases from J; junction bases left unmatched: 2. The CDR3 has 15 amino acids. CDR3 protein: CAISEGQGGNQPQHF. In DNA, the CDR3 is TGTGCCATCAGTGAGGGACAGGGAGGCAATCAGCCCCAGCATTTT.

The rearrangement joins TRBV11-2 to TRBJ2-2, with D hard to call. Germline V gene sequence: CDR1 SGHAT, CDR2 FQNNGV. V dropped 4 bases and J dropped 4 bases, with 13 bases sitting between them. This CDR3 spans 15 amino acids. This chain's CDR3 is CASSSHLGRTGELFF. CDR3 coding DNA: TGTGCCAGCAGCTCACACCTAGGCCGCACCGGGGAGCTGTTTTTT.

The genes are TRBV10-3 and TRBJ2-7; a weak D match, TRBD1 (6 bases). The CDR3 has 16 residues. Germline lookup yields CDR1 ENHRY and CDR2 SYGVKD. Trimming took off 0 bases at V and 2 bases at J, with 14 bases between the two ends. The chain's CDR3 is CAISESGAVSTYEQYF. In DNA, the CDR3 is TGTGCCATCAGTGAGTCGGGGGCAGTTTCAACCTACGAGCAGTACTTC.